This T cell receptor (beta chain) was sequenced in a study of OX40 agonist ivuxolimab in advanced cancers. On the study more broadly: Dose-escalation cases comprised hepatocellular carcinoma, melanoma, renal cell or head and neck cancer. Study conclusions and caveats: Individuals who were partial responders at 0.1-3.0 mg/kg had clonal expansion that ranked among the lowest.

Generated by immunoSEQ multiplex PCR, the TCRdb table keeps only in-frame clones and is missing some. The sample shows roughly 75,000 clones, roughly 89% of them seen only once. Remarks on this clone: Its target is unknown.

V was clipped by 6 bases and J by 10 bases; unmatched bases: 6. The CDR3 runs 13 residues. Germline V gives CDR1 SNHLY, CDR2 FYNNEI. Autoimmune disease history or systemic immunosuppression barred patients. Sequencing used CD4+ or CD8+ T cells sorted from blood, obtained in a trial of the OX40 agonist ivuxolimab. The sequence came from an adult with an advanced solid tumor such as melanoma, head and neck, liver or kidney cancer. V and J are TRBV2 and TRBJ2-1, with TRBD2 matching over 10 bases. CDR3 sequence: CASRLAGEVEQFF. CDR3 in DNA: TGTGCCAGCAGGCTAGCGGGGGAGGTCGAGCAGTTCTTC.